The rows below give T cell receptor beta chains drawn from one sample of a study of blood T cell repertoires in COVID-19. Using immunoSEQ multiplex PCR, the repertoire was profiled, and TCRdb retains in-frame clones only, with some absent. The table shows 300,000 to 400,000 clones, with around 89% occurring only once. Sequencing was done on a sample of PBMCs or T cells enriched from blood (not recorded which). The origin of the receptors is a woman aged 25 to 45 with acute COVID-19. Each CDR3 is given without its conserved first and last residue. D genes are given only for firm matches.

TRBD2	13	TRBV9	TRBJ2-1	ASSLVGRGATEQF
.	13	TRBV3-1/TRBV3-2	TRBJ2-1	ASSHSDSIYNEQF
.	11	TRBV18	TRBJ2-7	ASSQAVSYEQY
TRBD2	14	TRBV10-3	TRBJ2-1	AISESRGGGYNEQF
TRBD1	13	TRBV9	TRBJ1-3	ASSAGTGSGNTIY
TRBD2	14	TRBV7-2	TRBJ2-7	ASSYITSGGAYEQY
TRBD2	16	TRBV3-1/TRBV3-2	TRBJ2-6	ASSPIAGGLSGANVLT
TRBD1	13	TRBV27	TRBJ1-1	ASSLGPGGISEAF
.	12	TRBV27	TRBJ2-4	ASKTSGGKNIQY
TRBD1	14	TRBV28	TRBJ2-5	ASRINRDRDQETQY
TRBD1	17	TRBV4-1	TRBJ1-6	ASSQDLGTGVSYNSPLH
TRBD1	11	TRBV12-3/TRBV12-4	TRBJ1-1	ASRYGDRGSAF
TRBD2	12	TRBV29-1	TRBJ2-1	SVPRLADYNEQF
.	13	TRBV27	TRBJ1-5	ASSLSWGLSQPQH
.	11	TRBV5-1	TRBJ1-2	ASRPPGNYGYT
.	13	TRBV19	TRBJ1-5	ASSIGDEDNQPQH
.	14	TRBV24-1	TRBJ1-2	ATSEGDTGGDYGYT
.	12	TRBV5-1	TRBJ2-1	ASSLTGWGNEQF
.	14	TRBV2	TRBJ2-3	ASSEQGPGSTDTQY
.	9	TRBV29-1	TRBJ1-1	SVARGSEAF
TRBD1	13	TRBV18	TRBJ2-5	ASSRRQGDRETQY
.	9	TRBV5-5	TRBJ2-1	ASRSTHEQF
TRBD2	15	TRBV24-1	TRBJ2-3	ATSDTGTSGGTDTQY
TRBD1	13	TRBV19	TRBJ1-2	ASSSPGTGNYGYT
TRBD1	11	TRBV7-2	TRBJ1-5	ASSLDRGQPQH
.	12	TRBV19	TRBJ1-1	ASSIAPENTEAF
.	13	TRBV18	TRBJ2-6	ASLLLMSGANVLT
.	12	TRBV5-8	TRBJ1-4	ANGEGATNEKLF
TRBD2	12	TRBV7-9	TRBJ2-1	ASSLATGGNEQF
TRBD2	12	TRBV7-9	TRBJ2-3	ASKTSGATDTQY
.	13	TRBV2	TRBJ1-6	ASSELGGLNSPLH
.	13	TRBV9	TRBJ2-5	ASSVGAVYQETQY
.	13	TRBV5-1	TRBJ2-5	ASSLAGSGVRTQY
.	12	TRBV5-1	TRBJ1-5	ASSLTGSSQPQH
.	14	TRBV4-1	TRBJ1-4	ASSQESGGLTEKLF
TRBD1	15	TRBV12-5	TRBJ1-5	ASGLVLRQGDDQPQH
.	12	TRBV9	TRBJ1-1	ASSGHEGSAEAF
.	12	TRBV5-1	TRBJ2-3	ASTGSSSTDTQY
TRBD2	12	TRBV27	TRBJ2-7	ASSPSGGTYEQY
TRBD1	15	TRBV11-2	TRBJ1-2	ASSSFTGTDGSVGYT
TRBD1	12	TRBV29-1	TRBJ2-2	SVQGQGTTGELF
.	11	TRBV6-5	TRBJ1-6	ASRQNYNSPLH
TRBD1	9	TRBV30	TRBJ2-7	AWRDSYEQY
TRBD2	11	TRBV2	TRBJ2-7	ASRGTRSNEQY
TRBD1	13	TRBV27	TRBJ1-2	ASSFGGTGSYGYT
TRBD2	13	TRBV2	TRBJ2-1	ASSPSGGGYNEQF
TRBD1	14	TRBV6-6	TRBJ1-1	ASTPTGQKGNTEAF
TRBD2	15	TRBV2	TRBJ2-1	ASSPRLAGEVDNEQF
TRBD1	13	TRBV30	TRBJ1-4	AWRGPGQGNEKLF
TRBD1	14	TRBV2	TRBJ2-3	ASSVQTGTSPDTQY
.	13	TRBV10-1	TRBJ1-1	ASSESQGSYTEAF
TRBD1	14	TRBV10-3	TRBJ2-3	AISTGTGVGTDTQY
TRBD1	12	TRBV5-1	TRBJ1-2	ASSFDRGREGYT
TRBD1	13	TRBV25-1	TRBJ1-4	ASSQPGQRGEKLF